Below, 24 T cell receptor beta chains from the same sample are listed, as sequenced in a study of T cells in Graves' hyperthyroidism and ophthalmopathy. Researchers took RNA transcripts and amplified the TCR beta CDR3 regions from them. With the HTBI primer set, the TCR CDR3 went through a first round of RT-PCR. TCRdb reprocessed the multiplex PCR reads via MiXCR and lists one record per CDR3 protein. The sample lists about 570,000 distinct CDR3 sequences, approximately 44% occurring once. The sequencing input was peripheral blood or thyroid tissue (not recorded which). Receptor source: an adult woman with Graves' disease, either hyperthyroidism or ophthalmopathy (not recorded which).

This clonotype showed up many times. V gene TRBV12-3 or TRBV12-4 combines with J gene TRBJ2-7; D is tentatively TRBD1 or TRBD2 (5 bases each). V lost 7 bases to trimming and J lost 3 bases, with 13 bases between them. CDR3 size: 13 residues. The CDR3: CASKRDVSYEQYF. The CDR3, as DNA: TGTGCCAGCAAACGGGACGTCAGCTACGAGCAGTACTTC.

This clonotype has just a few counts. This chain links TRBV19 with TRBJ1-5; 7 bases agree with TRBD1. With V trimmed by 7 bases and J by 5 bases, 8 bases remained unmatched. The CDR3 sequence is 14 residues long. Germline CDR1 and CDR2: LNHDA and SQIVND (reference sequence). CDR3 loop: CASNKGQRYQPQHF. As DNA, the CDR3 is TGTGCCAGTAATAAGGGACAGCGCTATCAGCCCCAGCATTTT. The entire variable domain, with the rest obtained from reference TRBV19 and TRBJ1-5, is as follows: DGGITQSPKYLFRKEGQNVTLSCEQNLNHDAMYWYRQDPGQGLRLIYYSQIVNDFQKGDIAEGYSVSREKKESFPLTVTSAQKNPTAFYLCASNKGQRYQPQHFGDGTRLSIL.

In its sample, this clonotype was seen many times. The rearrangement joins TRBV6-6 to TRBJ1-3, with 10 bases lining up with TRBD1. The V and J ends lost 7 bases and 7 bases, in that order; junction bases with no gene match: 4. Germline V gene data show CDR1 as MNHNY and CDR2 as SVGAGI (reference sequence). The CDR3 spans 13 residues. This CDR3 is CASTTGGLNTIYF. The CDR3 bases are TGTGCCAGCACGACAGGGGGCCTCAACACCATATATTTT.

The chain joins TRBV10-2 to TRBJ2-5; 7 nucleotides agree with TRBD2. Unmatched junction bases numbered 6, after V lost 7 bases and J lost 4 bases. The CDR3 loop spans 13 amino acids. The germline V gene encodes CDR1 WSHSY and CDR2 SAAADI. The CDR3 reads CASKKTSPETQYF. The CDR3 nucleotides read TGCGCCAGCAAAAAGACTAGCCCAGAGACCCAGTACTTC.

The CDR3 region is CAISETGPSYEQYF. The CDR3 region has the DNA TGTGCCATCAGTGAAACAGGGCCTAGCTACGAGCAGTACTTC. V is TRBV10-3 and J is TRBJ2-7, with a possible D match to TRBD1 (6 bases). Germline CDR1 ENHRY, CDR2 SYGVKD. Trimming cost V 3 bases and J 3 bases, with 12 bases left between them. This CDR3 has 14 residues.

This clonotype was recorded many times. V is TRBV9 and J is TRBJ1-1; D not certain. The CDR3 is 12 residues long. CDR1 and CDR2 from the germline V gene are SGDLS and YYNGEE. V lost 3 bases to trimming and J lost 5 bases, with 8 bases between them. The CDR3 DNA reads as TGTGCCAGCAGCGGTTCGGGTACTGAAGCTTTCTTT. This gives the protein CASSGSGTEAFF.

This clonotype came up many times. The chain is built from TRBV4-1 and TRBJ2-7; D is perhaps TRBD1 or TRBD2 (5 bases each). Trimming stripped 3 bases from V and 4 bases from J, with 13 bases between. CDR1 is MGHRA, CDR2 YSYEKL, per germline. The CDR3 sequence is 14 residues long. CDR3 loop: CASSQPGRSYEQYF. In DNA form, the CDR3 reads TGCGCCAGCAGCCAGCCGGGACGGAGTTACGAGCAGTACTTC.

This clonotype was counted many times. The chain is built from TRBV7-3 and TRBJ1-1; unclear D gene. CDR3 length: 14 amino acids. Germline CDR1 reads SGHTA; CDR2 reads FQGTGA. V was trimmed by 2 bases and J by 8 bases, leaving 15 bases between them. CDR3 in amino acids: CASSLDPGSREAFF. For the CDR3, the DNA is TGTGCCAGCAGCTTAGATCCCGGCTCAAGGGAAGCTTTCTTT. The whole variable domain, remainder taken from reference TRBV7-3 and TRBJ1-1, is GAGVSQTPSNKVTEKGKYVELRCDPISGHTALYWYRQSLGQGPEFLIYFQGTGAADDSGLPNDRFFAVRPEGSVSTLKIQRTERGDSAVYLCASSLDPGSREAFFGQGTRLTVV.

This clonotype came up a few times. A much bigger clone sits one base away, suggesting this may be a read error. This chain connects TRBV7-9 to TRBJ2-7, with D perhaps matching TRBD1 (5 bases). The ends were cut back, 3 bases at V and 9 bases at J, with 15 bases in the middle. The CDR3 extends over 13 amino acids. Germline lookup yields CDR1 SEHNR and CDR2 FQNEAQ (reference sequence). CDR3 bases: TGTGCCAGCAGCTTTAGGGCAGGGCCCGCGCAGTACTTC. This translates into CASSFRAGPAQYF.

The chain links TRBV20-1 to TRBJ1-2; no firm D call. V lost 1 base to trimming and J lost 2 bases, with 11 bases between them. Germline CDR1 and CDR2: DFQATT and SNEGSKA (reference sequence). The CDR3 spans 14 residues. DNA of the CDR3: TGCAGTGCTAGAGTTGCGGGCACGAACTATGGCTACACCTTC. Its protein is CSARVAGTNYGYTF.

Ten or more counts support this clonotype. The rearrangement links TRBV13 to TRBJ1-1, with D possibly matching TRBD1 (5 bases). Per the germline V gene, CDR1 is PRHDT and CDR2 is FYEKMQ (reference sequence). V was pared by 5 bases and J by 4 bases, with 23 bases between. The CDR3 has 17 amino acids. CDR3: CASSPYGPKGISTEAFF. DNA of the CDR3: TGTGCCAGCAGCCCCTACGGCCCTAAGGGGATTAGCACTGAAGCTTTCTTT.

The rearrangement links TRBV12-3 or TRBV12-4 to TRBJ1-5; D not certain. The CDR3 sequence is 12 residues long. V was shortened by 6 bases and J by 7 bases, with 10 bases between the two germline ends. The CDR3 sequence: CASSVTGQPQHF. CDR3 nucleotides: TGTGCCAGCAGCGTGACGGGACAGCCCCAGCATTTT.

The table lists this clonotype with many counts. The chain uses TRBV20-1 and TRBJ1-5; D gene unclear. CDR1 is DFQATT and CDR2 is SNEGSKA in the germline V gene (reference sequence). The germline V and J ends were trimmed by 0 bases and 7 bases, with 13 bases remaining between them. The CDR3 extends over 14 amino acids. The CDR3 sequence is CSARDARAGQPQHF. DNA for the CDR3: TGCAGTGCTAGAGATGCCCGAGCCGGGCAGCCCCAGCATTTT.

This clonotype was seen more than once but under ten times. The DNA for the CDR3 is TGTGCCAGCAGCCAAGATTCATGGGCGGGAGGGCCAGACGGGGAGCTGTTTTTT. This encodes CASSQDSWAGGPDGELFF. The rearrangement links TRBV12-3 or TRBV12-4 to TRBJ2-2, with 9 bases matching TRBD2. The CDR3 sequence is 18 residues long. V lost 6 bases, J lost 7 bases, and 18 bases stayed unmatched.

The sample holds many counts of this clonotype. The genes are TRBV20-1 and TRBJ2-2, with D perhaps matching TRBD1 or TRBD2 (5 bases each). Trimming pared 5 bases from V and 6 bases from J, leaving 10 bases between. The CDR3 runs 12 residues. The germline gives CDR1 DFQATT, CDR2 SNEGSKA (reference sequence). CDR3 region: CSAGGRAGELFF. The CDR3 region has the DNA TGCAGTGCTGGGGGTCGGGCCGGGGAGCTGTTTTTT.

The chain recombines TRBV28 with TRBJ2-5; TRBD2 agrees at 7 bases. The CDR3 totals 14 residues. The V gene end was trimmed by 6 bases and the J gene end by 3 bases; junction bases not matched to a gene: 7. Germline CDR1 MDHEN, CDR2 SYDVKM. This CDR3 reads CASSPGLMKETQYF. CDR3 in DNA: TGTGCCAGCAGCCCGGGACTAATGAAAGAGACCCAGTACTTC.

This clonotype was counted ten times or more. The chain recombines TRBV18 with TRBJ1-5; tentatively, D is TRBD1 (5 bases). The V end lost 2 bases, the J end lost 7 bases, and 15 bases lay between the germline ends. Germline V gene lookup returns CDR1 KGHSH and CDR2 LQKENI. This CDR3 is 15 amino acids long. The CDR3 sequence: CASSPMRGLGQPQHF. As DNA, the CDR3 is TGTGCCAGCTCACCAATGAGGGGTTTAGGACAGCCCCAGCATTTT.

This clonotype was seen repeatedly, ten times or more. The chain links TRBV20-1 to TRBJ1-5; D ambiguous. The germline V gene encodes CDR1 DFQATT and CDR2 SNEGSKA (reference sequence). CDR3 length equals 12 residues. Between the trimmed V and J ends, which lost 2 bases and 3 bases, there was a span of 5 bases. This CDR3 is CSARPVNQPQHF. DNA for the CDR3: TGCAGTGCTAGACCGGTCAATCAGCCCCAGCATTTT.

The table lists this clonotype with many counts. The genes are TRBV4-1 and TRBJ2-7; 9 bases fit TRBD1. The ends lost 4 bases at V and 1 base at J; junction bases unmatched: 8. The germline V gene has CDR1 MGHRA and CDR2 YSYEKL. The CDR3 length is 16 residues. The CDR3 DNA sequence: TGCGCCAGCAGCCGGGAAACCGGGACAGGGTCCTACGAGCAGTACTTC. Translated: CASSRETGTGSYEQYF.

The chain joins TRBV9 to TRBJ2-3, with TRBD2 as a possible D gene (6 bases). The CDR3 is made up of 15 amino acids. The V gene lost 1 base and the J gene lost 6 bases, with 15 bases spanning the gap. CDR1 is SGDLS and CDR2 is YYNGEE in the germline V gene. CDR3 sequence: CASSVIAGGADTQYF. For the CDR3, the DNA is TGTGCCAGCAGCGTAATCGCCGGGGGTGCGGATACGCAGTATTTT.

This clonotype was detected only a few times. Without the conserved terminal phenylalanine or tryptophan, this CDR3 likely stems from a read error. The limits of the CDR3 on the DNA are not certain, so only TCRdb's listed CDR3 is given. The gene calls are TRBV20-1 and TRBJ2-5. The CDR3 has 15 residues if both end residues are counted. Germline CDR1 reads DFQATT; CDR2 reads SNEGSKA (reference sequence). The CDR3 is CSARPGIGYGYTFGS.

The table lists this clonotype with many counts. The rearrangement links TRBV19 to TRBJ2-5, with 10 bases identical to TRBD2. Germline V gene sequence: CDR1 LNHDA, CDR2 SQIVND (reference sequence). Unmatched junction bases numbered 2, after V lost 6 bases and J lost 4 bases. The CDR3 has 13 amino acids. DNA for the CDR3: TGTGCCAGTAGCCGACTAGCGGGAGAGACCCAGTACTTC. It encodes CASSRLAGETQYF. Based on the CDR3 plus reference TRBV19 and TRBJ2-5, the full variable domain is DGGITQSPKYLFRKEGQNVTLSCEQNLNHDAMYWYRQDPGQGLRLIYYSQIVNDFQKGDIAEGYSVSREKKESFPLTVTSAQKNPTAFYLCASSRLAGETQYFGPGTRLLVL.

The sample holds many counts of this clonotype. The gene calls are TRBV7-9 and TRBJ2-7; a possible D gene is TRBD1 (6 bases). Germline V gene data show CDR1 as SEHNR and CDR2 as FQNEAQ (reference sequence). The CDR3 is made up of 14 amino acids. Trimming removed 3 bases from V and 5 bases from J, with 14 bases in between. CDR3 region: CASSFTGIRHEQYF. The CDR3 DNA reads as TGTGCCAGCAGCTTCACAGGGATCCGGCACGAGCAGTACTTC.

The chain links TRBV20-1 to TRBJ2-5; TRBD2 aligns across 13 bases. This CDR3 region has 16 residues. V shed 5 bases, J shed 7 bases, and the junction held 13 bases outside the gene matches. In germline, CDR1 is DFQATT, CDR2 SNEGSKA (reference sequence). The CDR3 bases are TGCAGTGCTTCCCGACTAGCGGGAGGATCGGGGGGGACCCAGTACTTC. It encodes CSASRLAGGSGGTQYF.